This T cell receptor (beta chain) was profiled in a study of T cells in Graves' hyperthyroidism and ophthalmopathy. Researchers amplified the TCR beta CDR3 regions from RNA transcripts. TCR CDR3 regions were first amplified by RT-PCR with HTBI primers. From the multiplex PCR reads, TCRdb called clonotypes with MiXCR, one entry per CDR3 protein. Of hundreds of thousands of distinct CDR3 sequences in the sample, about a sixth were seen once. The CDR3 sequence is 14 residues long. CDR1 is SQVTM and CDR2 is ANQGSEA in the germline V gene. Trimming took off 4 bases at V and 6 bases at J, with 19 bases between the two ends. This clonotype came up many times.

The sample consisted of blood. The genes are TRBV29-1 and TRBJ2-7; either TRBD1 or TRBD2 may fit D (5 bases each). This sequence was found in a woman aged 18-29 years with Graves' ophthalmopathy. The CDR3 coding sequence is TGCAGCGTTGTGGGGGTTTTATTAGGGAGCGAGCAGTACTTC. Translating gives CSVVGVLLGSEQYF.